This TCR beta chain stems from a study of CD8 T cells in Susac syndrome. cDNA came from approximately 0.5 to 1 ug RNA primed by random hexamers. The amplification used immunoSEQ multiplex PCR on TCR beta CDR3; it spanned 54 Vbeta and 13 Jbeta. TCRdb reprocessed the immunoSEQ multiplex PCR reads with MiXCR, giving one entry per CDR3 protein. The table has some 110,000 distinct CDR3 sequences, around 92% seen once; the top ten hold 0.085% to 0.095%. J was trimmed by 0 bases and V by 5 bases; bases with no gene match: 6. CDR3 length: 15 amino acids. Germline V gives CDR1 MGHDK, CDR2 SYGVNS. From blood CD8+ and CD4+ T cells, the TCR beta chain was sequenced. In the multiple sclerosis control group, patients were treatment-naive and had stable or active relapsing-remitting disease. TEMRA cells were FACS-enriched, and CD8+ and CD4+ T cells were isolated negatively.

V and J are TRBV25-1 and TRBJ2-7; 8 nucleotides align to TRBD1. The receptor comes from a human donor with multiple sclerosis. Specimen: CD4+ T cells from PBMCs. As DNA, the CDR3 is TGTGCCAGCAGTCCCTACAGGGGGAGCTCCTACGAGCAGTACTTC. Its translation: CASSPYRGSSYEQYF.